This TCR beta chain was recorded in a study of T cell responses to AZD1222 COVID-19 vaccine. Across the study: Second-dose recipients at about 4 or about 12 weeks were treated as one pooled group. General observations from the study: At baseline, just 6 or 7 AZD1222 recipients tested seropositive. In a largely white British group with more females than males, clonal diversity was possibly underestimated. Without day 14 samples, only post-peak T cell repertoires were studied.

The CDR3 contains 14 residues. CDR1 MDHEN and CDR2 SYDVKM come from the germline V gene. V was cut by 6 bases and J by 3 bases, with 12 bases left in between. The method was immunoSEQ multiplex PCR; TCRdb's version includes in-frame clones alone and lacks a portion of them. The sample holds tens of thousands of clones, about 70% seen once. A word on this clone: Its antigen is currently unknown.

The starting material was peripheral blood, obtained on day 0 of AZD1222 vaccination. The clonotype originates from an adult in good health. The chain employs TRBV28 and TRBJ1-5; TRBD1 might be the D (6 bases). CDR3 amino acids: CASRGGQNNQPQHF. Written as DNA, the CDR3 is TGTGCCAGCAGGGGGGGGCAGAACAATCAGCCCCAGCATTTT. The full variable domain, in which reference TRBV28 and TRBJ1-5 provide the parts outside the CDR3, is DVKVTQSSRYLVKRTGEKVFLECVQDMDHENMFWYRQDPGLGLRLIYFSYDVKMKEKGDIPEGYSVSREKKERFSLILESASTNQTSMYLCASRGGQNNQPQHFGDGTRLSIL.